The rows below give T cell receptor beta chains drawn from one sample of a study of CD8+ T cells in alopecia areata. Sequenced by immunoSEQ multiplex PCR; TCRdb stores in-frame clones only, minus some. The data hold about 160,000 clones, with roughly 50% observed a single time. Sequenced sample: CD4+ T cells sorted from blood. The receptors shown here come from a human donor with alopecia areata. Both conserved end residues are part of each CDR3. A D gene is named only where the DNA matches it firmly. Part of the rows lack a size; the others show once, few, many or a class for expanded clones.

d_call: TRBD1
j_call: TRBJ1-1
clone_size: NA
v_call: TRBV9
cdr3_aa: CASSVDPRGDTEAFF
cdr3_nt: TGTGCCAGCAGCGTAGATCCCAGGGGGGACACTGAAGCTTTCTTT

d_call: TRBD2
j_call: TRBJ2-2
clone_size: once
v_call: TRBV7-6
cdr3_aa: CASSLASGLTGELFF
cdr3_nt: TGTGCCAGCAGCTTAGCTAGCGGGCTGACCGGGGAGCTGTTTTTT

d_call: TRBD1
j_call: TRBJ2-7
clone_size: NA
v_call: TRBV7-6
cdr3_aa: CASSLGTGDVYEQYF
cdr3_nt: TGTGCCAGCAGCTTAGGGACAGGCGACGTCTACGAGCAGTACTTC

d_call: TRBD1
j_call: TRBJ2-3
clone_size: NA
v_call: TRBV19
cdr3_aa: CASSLTGEDTQYF
cdr3_nt: TGTGCCAGTAGCCTTACAGGGGAAGATACGCAGTATTTT

d_call: NA
j_call: TRBJ1-1
clone_size: NA
v_call: TRBV29-1
cdr3_aa: CSVEGTADTEAFF
cdr3_nt: TGCAGCGTTGAAGGGACAGCTGACACTGAAGCTTTCTTT

d_call: NA
j_call: TRBJ2-1
clone_size: NA
v_call: TRBV15
cdr3_aa: CATSRGMRDSQNEQFF
cdr3_nt: TGTGCCACCAGCAGAGGGATGCGGGATAGTCAAAATGAGCAGTTCTTC

d_call: NA
j_call: TRBJ2-1
clone_size: NA
v_call: TRBV28
cdr3_aa: CASSLPIAPLFF
cdr3_nt: TGTGCCAGCAGTTTACCAATTGCGCCCCTGTTCTTC

d_call: TRBD2
j_call: TRBJ2-1
clone_size: few
v_call: TRBV4-3
cdr3_aa: CASSHPGLAGDENEQFF
cdr3_nt: TGCGCCAGCAGCCACCCCGGACTAGCGGGAGATGAGAATGAGCAGTTCTTC

d_call: NA
j_call: TRBJ2-4
clone_size: NA
v_call: TRBV7-8
cdr3_aa: CASSTAKNIQYF
cdr3_nt: TGTGCCAGCAGCACCGCTAAAAACATTCAGTACTTC

d_call: TRBD2
j_call: TRBJ2-3
clone_size: NA
v_call: TRBV29-1
cdr3_aa: CSGYRTRGTDTQYF
cdr3_nt: TGCAGCGGGTACCGGACTAGGGGCACAGATACGCAGTATTTT

d_call: TRBD1
j_call: TRBJ2-7
clone_size: NA
v_call: TRBV28
cdr3_aa: CASTGTGYEQYF
cdr3_nt: TGTGCCAGCACCGGGACAGGCTACGAGCAGTACTTC

d_call: NA
j_call: TRBJ2-7
clone_size: NA
v_call: TRBV6-5
cdr3_aa: CASSPDSYAYEQYF
cdr3_nt: TGTGCCAGCAGCCCGGACAGCTATGCCTACGAGCAGTACTTC

d_call: NA
j_call: TRBJ2-6
clone_size: few
v_call: TRBV7-8
cdr3_aa: CASSPPGGAAGANVLTF
cdr3_nt: TGTGCCAGCAGCCCCCCAGGAGGTGCAGCCGGGGCCAACGTCCTGACTTTC

d_call: NA
j_call: TRBJ2-5
clone_size: few
v_call: TRBV9
cdr3_aa: CASSVSGYQETQYF
cdr3_nt: TGTGCCAGCAGCGTTTCCGGTTACCAAGAGACCCAGTACTTC

d_call: TRBD2
j_call: TRBJ2-7
clone_size: NA
v_call: TRBV5-4
cdr3_aa: CASSHGTSGRSGEQYF
cdr3_nt: TGTGCCAGCAGCCACGGGACTAGCGGGAGATCTGGCGAGCAGTACTTC

d_call: NA
j_call: TRBJ1-3
clone_size: NA
v_call: TRBV27
cdr3_aa: CASSSRPLRGKPGNTIYF
cdr3_nt: TGTGCCAGCAGTTCACGCCCATTGAGGGGTAAACCTGGAAACACCATATATTTT

d_call: NA
j_call: TRBJ2-2
clone_size: NA
v_call: TRBV5-1
cdr3_aa: CASTPRNTGELFF
cdr3_nt: TGCGCCAGCACTCCGAGGAACACCGGGGAGCTGTTTTTT

d_call: NA
j_call: TRBJ2-5
clone_size: NA
v_call: TRBV7-2
cdr3_aa: CASSLGGLSETQYF
cdr3_nt: TGTGCCAGCAGCTTAGGGGGACTGAGTGAGACCCAGTACTTC

d_call: NA
j_call: TRBJ2-7
clone_size: NA
v_call: TRBV28
cdr3_aa: CASSLDRAGEQYF
cdr3_nt: TGTGCCAGCAGTCTAGACAGGGCGGGGGAGCAGTACTTC

d_call: TRBD1
j_call: TRBJ2-5
clone_size: NA
v_call: TRBV9
cdr3_aa: CASSAGQPGETQYF
cdr3_nt: TGTGCCAGCAGCGCGGGACAGCCGGGGGAGACCCAGTACTTC

d_call: TRBD2
j_call: TRBJ2-1
clone_size: few
v_call: TRBV29-1
cdr3_aa: CSVGTSPGNEQFF
cdr3_nt: TGCAGCGTTGGGACTAGCCCCGGCAATGAGCAGTTCTTC

d_call: TRBD1
j_call: TRBJ1-1
clone_size: NA
v_call: TRBV5-1
cdr3_aa: CASSFGTVNTEAFF
cdr3_nt: TGCGCCAGCAGCTTCGGGACAGTGAACACTGAAGCTTTCTTT

d_call: TRBD1
j_call: TRBJ1-1
clone_size: few
v_call: TRBV29-1
cdr3_aa: CSVDIRGITFF
cdr3_nt: TGCAGCGTTGACATCAGGGGGATTACTTTCTTT

d_call: TRBD2
j_call: TRBJ2-7
clone_size: NA
v_call: TRBV5-1
cdr3_aa: CASSLTRASGSSYEQYF
cdr3_nt: TGCGCCAGCAGCTTGACGCGGGCTAGCGGGAGCTCCTACGAGCAGTACTTC

d_call: NA
j_call: TRBJ2-7
clone_size: many
v_call: TRBV10-3
cdr3_aa: CAISEEATRYEQYF
cdr3_nt: TGTGCCATCAGTGAGGAAGCGACCCGCTACGAGCAGTACTTC

d_call: TRBD2
j_call: TRBJ2-5
clone_size: few
v_call: TRBV6-5
cdr3_aa: CASRKGTSETQYF
cdr3_nt: TGTGCCAGCAGGAAGGGGACTAGTGAGACCCAGTACTTC

d_call: TRBD1
j_call: TRBJ1-2
clone_size: NA
v_call: TRBV11-2
cdr3_aa: CASSPGTDYGYTF
cdr3_nt: TGTGCCAGCAGCCCCGGGACAGACTATGGCTACACCTTC

d_call: NA
j_call: TRBJ2-3
clone_size: few
v_call: TRBV29-1
cdr3_aa: CSVDTRATDTQYF
cdr3_nt: TGCAGCGTCGACACCAGGGCGACAGATACGCAGTATTTT

d_call: NA
j_call: TRBJ1-1
clone_size: NA
v_call: TRBV18
cdr3_aa: CASSPTGNTEAFF
cdr3_nt: TGTGCCAGCTCACCAACAGGGAACACTGAAGCTTTCTTT

d_call: NA
j_call: TRBJ2-1
clone_size: NA
v_call: TRBV25-1
cdr3_aa: CASSRDYNEQFF
cdr3_nt: TGTGCCAGCTCCCGGGATTACAATGAGCAGTTCTTC

d_call: NA
j_call: TRBJ1-5
clone_size: NA
v_call: TRBV29-1
cdr3_aa: CSVRGSREDQPQHF
cdr3_nt: TGCAGCGTGAGGGGAAGCCGGGAGGATCAGCCCCAGCATTTT

d_call: TRBD1
j_call: TRBJ1-2
clone_size: NA
v_call: TRBV9
cdr3_aa: CASSPRQGWDGYTF
cdr3_nt: TGTGCCAGCAGCCCCCGACAGGGGTGGGATGGCTACACCTTC

d_call: TRBD1
j_call: TRBJ1-2
clone_size: NA
v_call: TRBV30
cdr3_aa: CAWSVRTGGVRGYTF
cdr3_nt: TGTGCCTGGAGTGTCCGGACAGGGGGAGTGAGAGGCTACACCTTC

d_call: NA
j_call: TRBJ2-5
clone_size: few
v_call: TRBV5-1
cdr3_aa: CASSFLTGSPSVTQYF
cdr3_nt: TGCGCCAGCAGTTTCCTTACAGGGTCCCCCAGCGTGACCCAGTACTTC

d_call: NA
j_call: TRBJ2-7
clone_size: NA
v_call: TRBV28
cdr3_aa: CASSLFPTGSLGSYEQYF
cdr3_nt: TGTGCCAGCAGTCTTTTCCCCACTGGTTCCTTGGGATCCTACGAGCAGTACTTC

d_call: NA
j_call: TRBJ2-7
clone_size: few
v_call: TRBV7-3
cdr3_aa: CASSLRAESSYEQYF
cdr3_nt: TGTGCCAGCAGCTTAAGGGCGGAAAGCTCCTACGAGCAGTACTTC

d_call: NA
j_call: TRBJ1-2
clone_size: NA
v_call: TRBV27
cdr3_aa: CASSPRVGGYTF
cdr3_nt: TGTGCCAGCAGTCCCCGGGTGGGGGGCTACACCTTC

d_call: NA
j_call: TRBJ1-2
clone_size: NA
v_call: TRBV29-1
cdr3_aa: CSVDEGGYGYTF
cdr3_nt: TGCAGCGTTGATGAGGGAGGCTATGGCTACACCTTC

d_call: TRBD2
j_call: TRBJ2-7
clone_size: few
v_call: TRBV10-3
cdr3_aa: CAISQINGLAGSREQYF
cdr3_nt: TGTGCCATCAGCCAAATAAATGGGCTAGCGGGATCAAGGGAGCAGTACTTC

d_call: NA
j_call: TRBJ1-2
clone_size: NA
v_call: TRBV14
cdr3_aa: CASSQVVRGYTF
cdr3_nt: TGTGCCAGCAGCCAAGTCGTGAGAGGCTACACCTTC

d_call: NA
j_call: TRBJ2-3
clone_size: NA
v_call: TRBV13
cdr3_aa: CASSSPATQYF
cdr3_nt: TGTGCCAGCAGCTCACCAGCAACGCAGTATTTT

d_call: NA
j_call: TRBJ2-7
clone_size: few
v_call: TRBV25-1
cdr3_aa: CASSDAGNFYEQYF
cdr3_nt: TGTGCCAGCAGTGACGCCGGGAACTTCTACGAGCAGTACTTC

d_call: TRBD1
j_call: TRBJ1-2
clone_size: few
v_call: TRBV29-1
cdr3_aa: CSVEVGQGQYYGYTF
cdr3_nt: TGCAGCGTTGAAGTGGGACAGGGACAGTACTATGGCTACACCTTC

d_call: NA
j_call: TRBJ2-5
clone_size: NA
v_call: TRBV7-3
cdr3_aa: CASSQGSSGPSETQYF
cdr3_nt: TGTGCCAGCAGCCAGGGGTCTAGCGGACCCTCGGAGACCCAGTACTTC